The present entry profiles one T cell receptor (beta chain) with its context. Antigen specificity is unknown. TCRdb keeps only in-frame clones here, not all; method: immunoSEQ multiplex PCR. The table has 68,000 or so clones, just over 90% seen once. This entry is derived from a study of lymphopenia after photon versus proton radiotherapy. Study-wide findings and caveats: Post-nadir diversity loss with photons came from oligoclonal expansion, particularly CD8+ Temra cells. Authors raise, but do not show, better survival with proton therapy. Under photons, naive T cells and diversity fell while effector/memory populations rose.

Germline V gives CDR1 SNHLY, CDR2 FYNNEI. The CDR3 extends over 16 amino acids. V was pared by 3 bases and J by 5 bases, with 7 bases of the junction left unmatched. The origin of this receptor is a woman in her 70s with pancreatic cancer. The sample was peripheral blood, taken from a patient treated with photon-based radiotherapy. The chain links TRBV2 to TRBJ2-7; 13 bases match TRBD2. The CDR3, as DNA: TGTGCCAGCAGTGACATTACTAGCGGGAGGGGAAACGAGCAGTACTTC. It yields the protein CASSDITSGRGNEQYF. The variable domain in full, with the rest retrieved from reference TRBV2 and TRBJ2-7, is EPEVTQTPSHQVTQMGQEVILRCVPISNHLYFYWYRQILGQKVEFLVSFYNNEISEKSEIFDDQFSVERPDGSNFTLKIRSTKLEDSAMYFCASSDITSGRGNEQYFGPGTRLTVT.